The 26 T cell receptor beta chains below all came from one sample that was sequenced in a study of tissue T cells after allogeneic stem cell transplantation. Data came from immunoSEQ multiplex PCR; TCRdb stores just in-frame clones and leaves some out. The table records 8,700 or so clones, about half of them present only once. The sample's time point: mouse harvest day 7 after allogeneic transplant. Each mouse received 10^7 T-cell-depleted marrow cells plus 10^6 splenic CD5+ T cells by tail vein. The sample was gut tissue. The receptors were sampled from a female BALB/c mouse given C57BL/6 T cells with graft-versus-host disease after an allogeneic hematopoietic cell transplant.

Remarks on this clone: Mouse gene names apply. The read finishes 1 residue shy of the CDR3 end, and the germline J gene is used to complete it. The chain has TRBV29 and TRBJ2-2; 7 bases match TRBD2. V dropped 3 bases and J dropped 0; count of bases not matched to a gene: 1. Germline CDR1 is MSHET and CDR2 is SYDVDS. The CDR3 extends over 15 amino acids. The sequenced part of the CDR3 DNA is TGTGCTAGCAGTTTCCTGGGGGCAAACACCGGGCAGCTCTAC. This codes for CASSFLGANTGQLY. The complete CDR3 sequence is CASSFLGANTGQLYF.

About this clone: Mouse gene names and germline throughout. Coverage ceases 1 residue before the CDR3 finishes, and the germline J gene fills in the end. The chain is built from TRBV2 and TRBJ2-1; the D is unclear. Trimming left V 2 bases short and J 1 base short, with 6 bases between. Germline V gene data show CDR1 as LGHNA and CDR2 as YSYQKL. This CDR3 has 14 residues. CDR3 bases read: TGTGCCAGCAGCCAACCGGGGAACTATGCTGAGCAGTTC. Protein product: CASSQPGNYAEQF. The complete CDR3 protein is CASSQPGNYAEQFF.

Concerning this clone itself: Gene names refer to mouse genes. The sequence runs out 1 residue before the end of the CDR3; the remainder is reconstructed from the germline J gene. The rearrangement links TRBV12-1 to TRBJ1-4; possibly TRBD1 for D (5 bases). The CDR3 is 14 amino acids. CDR1 is SGHSN and CDR2 is HYEKVE in the germline V gene. V gave up 0 bases and J gave up 4 bases, with 8 bases separating them. The CDR3 DNA, read in part, is TGTGCCAGCTCTCTCCAGGGAGGCAACGAAAGATTATTT. The encoded protein is CASSLQGGNERLF. The complete CDR3 reads CASSLQGGNERLFF.

This clone was counted between two and nine times. The germline and genes are mouse ones. The read ends 1 residue early relative to the CDR3; the germline J gene fills the gap. The chain links TRBV15 to TRBJ2-1; 9 bases map to TRBD2. Germline V CDR1 and CDR2: SGHND, FRSKSL. The CDR3 loop spans 14 amino acids. V lost 6 bases to trimming and J lost 7 bases; unmatched junction nucleotides: 7. The DNA read from the CDR3 is TGTGCCAGCAGATTGGGGGGGCGCGAGGCTGAGCAGTTC. This translates into CASRLGGREAEQF. In full, the CDR3 is CASRLGGREAEQFF.

This clone appeared a few times. Gene labels here are mouse ones. The CDR3 end falls 1 residue outside the read, so it is completed with the germline J gene. The chain joins TRBV12-2 to TRBJ2-3; no clear D gene. V shed 0 bases and J shed 0 bases, with 9 bases lying between them. Germline V gives CDR1 SGHLS, CDR2 HYDKME. This CDR3 has 15 amino acids. CDR3 DNA, as far as it was read: TGTGCCAGCTCTCTCGACGCTGGTAGTGCAGAAACGCTGTAT. This encodes CASSLDAGSAETLY. The CDR3 reads in full as CASSLDAGSAETLYF.

As regards this clone: Genes here carry mouse names. Read sequence stops 1 residue before the CDR3 end, and the germline J gene provides the missing end. V and J are TRBV12-2 and TRBJ2-4; TRBD1 matches 12 bases. Trimming took 1 base from V and 0 from J; bases not matched to a gene: 1. This CDR3 spans 16 amino acids. Per germline, CDR1 SGHLS and CDR2 HYDKME. The covered CDR3 bases are TGTGCCAGCTCTCTGGGGACAGGGGGCAGTCAAAACACCTTGTAC. Its translation: CASSLGTGGSQNTLY. The whole CDR3 reads CASSLGTGGSQNTLYF. Looking up the rest from reference TRBV12-2 and TRBJ2-4 gives the full variable domain: NSGVVQSPRYIIKGKGERSILKCIPISGHLSVAWYQQTQGQELKFFIQHYDKMERDKGNLPSRFSVQQFDDYHSEMNMSALELEDSAVYFCASSLGTGGSQNTLYFGAGTRLSVL.

On this clone: The gene names here belong to mouse. The read stops 1 residue short of the end of the CDR3; the missing end is completed from the germline J gene. The chain recombines TRBV26 with TRBJ1-3, with no clear D. The germline gives CDR1 KGHPV, CDR2 FQNQEV (reference sequence). The CDR3 runs 12 residues. V lost 7 bases, J lost 0 bases, and 4 bases lay in between. This CDR3 is CASTDSGNTLYF. The sequenced part of the CDR3 DNA is TGTGCCAGCACAGATTCTGGAAATACGCTCTAT. Drawing the rest from reference TRBV26 and TRBJ1-3, the complete variable domain is NSKVIQTPRYLVKGQGQKAKMRCIPEKGHPVVFWYQQNKNNEFKFLINFQNQEVLQQIDMTEKRFSAECPSNSPCSLEIQSSEAGDSALYLCASTDSGNTLYFGEGSRLIVV.

The count of this clone is one. Any gene name here is a mouse gene name. The CDR3 end lies 1 residue beyond the end of the read and is filled in from the germline J gene. Within the sample, other DNA sequences also encode this same CDR3. V gene TRBV26 combines with J gene TRBJ1-2; D is unclear. The CDR3 loop spans 13 amino acids. The ends were cut back, 0 bases at V and 2 bases at J, with 4 bases in the middle. The germline gives CDR1 KGHPV, CDR2 FQNQEV (reference sequence). The CDR3 loop reads CASSLSGNSDYTF. The sequenced part of the CDR3 DNA is TGTGCCAGCAGTCTGTCGGGTAACTCCGACTACACC.

This clone was counted only a few times. Gene names follow the mouse nomenclature. The read ends 1 residue shy of where the CDR3 ends; the end is completed using the germline J gene. The rearrangement links TRBV26 to TRBJ2-7; TRBD1 is a possible D gene (6 bases). This CDR3 has 14 residues. The V and J ends lost 0 bases and 3 bases respectively, with 9 bases between them. Germline CDR1 is KGHPV and CDR2 is FQNQEV (reference sequence). The covered CDR3 bases are TGTGCCAGCAGTCTGTCGTGGGACAACTATGAACAGTAC. Residues: CASSLSWDNYEQY. The full CDR3 sequence reads CASSLSWDNYEQYF. The variable domain in full, with the rest retrieved from reference TRBV26 and TRBJ2-7, is NSKVIQTPRYLVKGQGQKAKMRCIPEKGHPVVFWYQQNKNNEFKFLINFQNQEVLQQIDMTEKRFSAECPSNSPCSLEIQSSEAGDSALYLCASSLSWDNYEQYFGPGTRLTVL.

Judged by abundance, this clone is medium-sized. Each gene name is a mouse one. The CDR3 goes on 1 residue after the read ends, and that part is filled in from the germline J gene. V usage is TRBV19 and J usage is TRBJ2-2, with 11 bases aligning to TRBD2. CDR3 size: 15 residues. The V gene end was trimmed by 6 bases and the J gene end by 2 bases; junction bases not matched to a gene: 3. CDR1 and CDR2 (germline): FNHDT, SITEND (reference sequence). CDR3 in amino acids: CASTRDWGNTGQLYF. The CDR3 bases that were read are TGTGCCAGCACCCGGGACTGGGGGAACACCGGGCAGCTCTAC.

This clone was counted between two and nine times. Gene names are the mouse ones. The DNA ends 1 residue before the CDR3 does, and the rest of the CDR3 is filled in from the germline J gene. The chain joins TRBV26 to TRBJ2-1, with 8 bases that match TRBD2. Looked up from germline, CDR1 is KGHPV and CDR2 is FQNQEV (reference sequence). The length of the CDR3 is 15 residues. The V gene end was trimmed by 4 bases and the J gene end by 0 bases; junction bases not matched to a gene: 2. The CDR3 spells CASSQLGVNYAEQFF. The DNA read from the CDR3 is TGTGCCAGCAGTCAACTGGGGGTTAACTATGCTGAGCAGTTC.

The table lists this clone with a few counts. Gene names are mouse gene names. Read coverage stops 1 residue before the CDR3 terminus; the germline J gene supplies the remainder. This chain links TRBV26 with TRBJ2-2; the D is unclear. The length of the CDR3 is 13 residues. With 4 bases removed from V and 4 bases from J, the gap between germline ends came to 7 bases. Germline V gene lookup returns CDR1 KGHPV and CDR2 FQNQEV (reference sequence). CDR3 protein: CASSPDGTGQLYF. CDR3 DNA, as far as it was read: TGTGCCAGCAGTCCAGACGGCACCGGGCAGCTCTAC.

This clone is classed as medium-sized (0.01 to 0.1%). Genes and germline come from the mouse. With the read ending 1 residue before the CDR3 end, the germline J gene is used to fill in that end. The chain links TRBV5 to TRBJ2-5; 8 nucleotides agree with TRBD2. V shed 4 bases and J 5 bases; nucleotides not matched to a gene: 11. From germline, CDR1 is LGHNA and CDR2 YNLKQL (reference sequence). This CDR3 spans 16 amino acids. The CDR3: CASSPKTGDHGDTQYF. The CDR3 bases that were read are TGTGCCAGCAGCCCCAAGACTGGGGACCACGGAGACACCCAGTAC.

As for this clone: Germline and genes here are mouse. The observed sequence ends 1 residue before the CDR3 terminus, with the missing tail filled in from the germline J gene. J is TRBJ1-2 and V is TRBV24; D may be TRBD1 (5 bases). The CDR3 sequence is 14 residues long. Trimming pared 4 bases from V and 0 bases from J, leaving 9 bases between. Looked up from germline, CDR1 is KGHTA and CDR2 is FRNEEI. The sequenced part of the CDR3 DNA is TGTGCCAGCAGTCCGGGGGGGGCAAACTCCGACTACACC. Its translation is CASSPGGANSDYT. The entire CDR3 sequence reads CASSPGGANSDYTF.

Worth noting for this clone: Gene names are mouse gene names. The read falls 1 residue short of the CDR3 end, and the missing part is taken from the germline J gene. V is TRBV12-1 and J is TRBJ2-5; D may be TRBD1 (6 bases). Germline V gene data show CDR1 as SGHSN and CDR2 as HYEKVE. Trimming took off 2 bases at V and 3 bases at J, with 11 bases between the two ends. The CDR3 contains 14 residues. The covered CDR3 bases are TGTGCCAGCTCTCCCATGGACAGACAAGACACCCAGTAC. It specifies CASSPMDRQDTQY. From start to end, the CDR3 is CASSPMDRQDTQYF. The entire variable domain, with the rest obtained from reference TRBV12-1 and TRBJ2-5, is as follows: DSGVVQSPRHIIKEKGGRSVLTCIPISGHSNVVWYQQTLGKELKFLIQHYEKVERDKGFLPSRFSVQQFDDYHSEMNMSALELEDSAMYFCASSPMDRQDTQYFGPGTRLLVL.

With respect to this clone: The gene symbols are mouse symbols. The chain's CDR3 is CASSFTDWGVAEQFF. The part of the CDR3 DNA that was read is TGTGCCAGCAGTTTCACGGACTGGGGGGTTGCTGAGCAGTTC. The rearrangement uses TRBV14 and TRBJ2-1, with TRBD2 matching over 11 bases. The read terminates 1 residue ahead of where the CDR3 ends, so the germline J gene completes it. The CDR3 has 15 amino acids. The J segment lost 6 bases and the V segment lost 1 base, leaving 3 bases of the junction unmatched. Germline V lookup: CDR1 SGHDT, CDR2 FRDEAV. Complete variable domain (other parts from reference TRBV14 and TRBJ2-1): EAGVTQSPRYAVLQEGQAVSFWCDPISGHDTLYWYQQPRDQGPQLLVYFRDEAVIDNSQLPSDRFSAVRPKGTNSTLKIQSAKQGDTATYLCASSFTDWGVAEQFFGPGTRLTVL.

This clone was counted once. Mouse names are used for the genes. The read gets to within 1 residue of the CDR3 end, and the germline J gene fills in the rest. This chain joins TRBV19 and TRBJ2-7; D is ambiguous. Per germline, CDR1 FNHDT and CDR2 SITEND (reference sequence). The CDR3 totals 14 residues. V was shortened by 1 base and J by 0 bases, with 8 bases between the two germline ends. CDR3 DNA, as far as it was read: TGTGCCAGCAGTATAAGGGTGAGCTCCTATGAACAGTAC. Its protein product is CASSIRVSSYEQY. The CDR3, in full, reads CASSIRVSSYEQYF.

This clone was detected once. Mouse names are used for the genes. Coverage ceases 1 residue before the CDR3 finishes, and the germline J gene fills in the end. The chain recombines TRBV1 with TRBJ2-3; 9 bases align to TRBD1. This CDR3 spans 17 amino acids. Germline V gene data show CDR1 as NSQYPW and CDR2 as LRSPGD (reference sequence). V lost 3 bases to trimming and J lost 0 bases; unmatched junction nucleotides: 7. Partial CDR3 DNA: TGCACCTGCAGTGCGACCGGGACAGGGCCTAGTGCAGAAACGCTGTAT. It encodes CTCSATGTGPSAETLY. The whole CDR3 sequence is CTCSATGTGPSAETLYF.

Points on this clone: Mouse germline and gene names are used. The read ends 1 residue before the CDR3 terminus; that terminus is restored from the germline J gene. The rearrangement links TRBV16 to TRBJ2-4, with D unresolved. Germline V gene sequence: CDR1 SGHSA, CDR2 FRNQAP. Trimming cost V 3 bases and J 0 bases, with 4 bases left between them. The CDR3 sequence is 13 residues long. The DNA read from the CDR3 is TGTGCAAGCAGCTTTGACAGTCAAAACACCTTGTAC. It encodes CASSFDSQNTLY. The full CDR3 protein reads CASSFDSQNTLYF.

A single count supports this clone. Gene names and germline refer to mouse. The read terminates 1 residue ahead of where the CDR3 ends, so the germline J gene completes it. V is TRBV26 and J is TRBJ1-1, with D possibly TRBD1 on 5 matching bases. The CDR3 has 14 amino acids. The germline V and J ends were trimmed by 4 bases and 0 bases, with 9 bases remaining between them. CDR1 is KGHPV, CDR2 FQNQEV, per germline (reference sequence). The CDR3 reads CASSPDNANTEVFF. CDR3 bases read: TGTGCCAGCAGTCCGGACAATGCAAACACAGAAGTCTTC.

By sample share, this clone is medium-sized (0.01 to 0.1%). The listed genes are named as in mouse. The sequence runs out 1 residue before the end of the CDR3; the remainder is reconstructed from the germline J gene. The rearrangement joins TRBV26 to TRBJ1-4, with D perhaps matching TRBD1 (5 bases). The CDR3 has 14 residues. V lost 5 bases and J 0 bases, leaving 7 bases between the germline ends. Per germline, CDR1 KGHPV and CDR2 FQNQEV (reference sequence). This CDR3 reads CASSSGFSNERLFF. The sequenced CDR3 bases are TGTGCCAGCAGTTCAGGGTTTTCCAACGAAAGATTATTT. Full variable domain (remainder filled in from reference TRBV26 and TRBJ1-4): NSKVIQTPRYLVKGQGQKAKMRCIPEKGHPVVFWYQQNKNNEFKFLINFQNQEVLQQIDMTEKRFSAECPSNSPCSLEIQSSEAGDSALYLCASSSGFSNERLFFGHGTKLSVL.

This clone turned up a few times. Gene names are the mouse ones. The read terminates 1 residue ahead of where the CDR3 ends, so the germline J gene completes it. The chain uses TRBV3 and TRBJ2-5, with D unresolved. Per germline, CDR1 SNHLY and CDR2 FYNGKV (reference sequence). V was trimmed by 3 bases and J by 4 bases, leaving 2 bases between them. The CDR3 covers 11 residues. CDR3 region: CASSFEDTQYF. The CDR3 bases that were read are TGTGCCAGCAGCTTCGAAGACACCCAGTAC.

This clone was seen once. Gene labels here are mouse ones. The read comes to an end 1 residue before the CDR3 does, leaving the germline J gene to fill in the end. This chain joins TRBV26 and TRBJ2-4, with D possibly being TRBD1 (6 bases). Germline CDR1 and CDR2: KGHPV and FQNQEV (reference sequence). There are 13 residues in the CDR3. V was clipped by 6 bases and J by 4 bases, with 11 bases between them. The sequenced CDR3 bases are TGTGCCAGCAGGCGAGGGGACAAAAACACCTTGTAC. Amino acids: CASRRGDKNTLY. Given in full, the CDR3 is CASRRGDKNTLYF.

Concerning this clone itself: Mouse gene names apply. From the germline J gene comes the end of the CDR3, since the read stops 1 residue before it. J is TRBJ1-3 and V is TRBV3, with TRBD1 as a possible D gene (5 bases). Trimming removed 4 bases from V and 0 bases from J, with 7 bases in between. The CDR3 covers 14 residues. Germline-derived CDR1 and CDR2 are SNHLY and FYNGKV (reference sequence). Partial CDR3 DNA: TGTGCCAGCAGCTCGACAGTTTCTGGAAATACGCTCTAT. This codes for CASSSTVSGNTLY. The whole CDR3 reads CASSSTVSGNTLYF.

This clone has only a few counts. Genes and germline are mouse. The read ends 1 residue before the CDR3 terminus; that terminus is restored from the germline J gene. The rearrangement uses TRBV3 and TRBJ1-1; D remains unclear. The CDR3 sequence is 14 residues long. Trimming pared 2 bases from V and 0 bases from J, leaving 7 bases between. The germline V gene encodes CDR1 SNHLY and CDR2 FYNGKV (reference sequence). The CDR3 DNA, read in part, is TGTGCCAGCAGCTTAAACAACGCAAACACAGAAGTCTTC. Its translation: CASSLNNANTEVF. The CDR3 in full is CASSLNNANTEVFF.

This clone has more than one count but fewer than ten. The gene names given are mouse names. Read sequence stops 1 residue before the CDR3 end, and the germline J gene provides the missing end. This chain joins TRBV12-1 and TRBJ2-3; 8 bases map to TRBD2. The junction had 7 bases not matched to a gene; V was cut back by 0 bases and J by 9 bases. The germline gives CDR1 SGHSN, CDR2 HYEKVE. CDR3 length equals 14 residues. The CDR3 bases that were read are TGTGCCAGCTCTCTCCGGGGGGGCGCGGGGACGCTGTAT. Translated: CASSLRGGAGTLY. The whole CDR3 is CASSLRGGAGTLYF.